Here is one T cell receptor beta chain with its context. This entry is derived from a study of T-cell memory formation after mild COVID-19. 5'RACE primed at constant segments yielded TCR alpha and TCR beta cDNA libraries bearing sample barcodes and UMIs. Each CDR3 protein is one row after TCRdb ran MiXCR on the 5' RACE reads. The sample has 410,000 or so distinct CDR3 sequences, 23% seen once. V was pared by 3 bases and J by 6 bases, with 4 bases of the junction left unmatched. The germline V gene encodes CDR1 SGHAT and CDR2 FQNNGV. The CDR3 is made up of 13 amino acids. The chain uses TRBV11-2 and TRBJ2-7; 8 nucleotides line up with TRBD2. The TCR sequence derives from an adult woman who had mild COVID-19 (a few samples of this study predate the infection). Cell type and time point are not known. Sequencing was carried out using PBMCs or a T cell subset sorted from them (not recorded which). CDR3 in DNA: TGTGCCAGCAGCTTTAGCGGGAACGGCGAGCAGTACTTC. Protein: CASSFSGNGEQYF.